The next 29 T cell receptor beta chains were all read from a single sample in a study of blood T cell repertoires in COVID-19. Libraries were prepared by immunoSEQ multiplex PCR; TCRdb keeps only in-frame clonotypes and omits some of them. The data show about 170,000 clones, with 89% seen just once and less than 0.85% held by the top ten. Sequenced material: PBMCs or T cells enriched from blood (not recorded which). The receptors here all came from a woman between 18 and 30 years old who had recovered from COVID-19.

The chain employs TRBV6-5 and TRBJ1-6; D unresolved. CDR3 length: 15 amino acids. The germline gives CDR1 MNHEY, CDR2 SVGAGI. Trimming removed 7 bases from V and 0 bases from J, with 10 bases in between. The CDR3 spells CASTASISYNSPLHF. The CDR3, as DNA: TGTGCCAGCACTGCGTCGATCTCCTATAATTCACCCCTCCACTTT.

The J gene is TRBJ2-7, the V gene TRBV2, with TRBD2 matching 10 bases. Per germline, CDR1 SNHLY and CDR2 FYNNEI. Trimming at V came to 6 bases and at J to 7 bases, leaving 6 bases not matched to a gene. CDR3 length: 13 residues. CDR3 coding DNA: TGTGCCAGCAGACCTAGCGGGAGAAGAGAGCAGTACTTC. It yields the protein CASRPSGRREQYF.

The chain joins TRBV6-5 to TRBJ2-1, with 7 bases fitting TRBD1. With V trimmed by 4 bases and J by 5 bases, 5 bases remained unmatched. Germline values: CDR1 MNHEY, CDR2 SVGAGI. This CDR3 is built from 14 residues. CDR3 in DNA: TGTGCCAGCAGTTCAAACAGGGGTGACAATGAGCAGTTCTTC. Translated: CASSSNRGDNEQFF.

In DNA form, the CDR3 reads TGTGCCAGCAGTGGAGGGACAGGGGCTAATAATTCACCCCTCCACTTT. Translated: CASSGGTGANNSPLHF. The gene calls are TRBV6-1 and TRBJ1-6; TRBD1 agrees at 10 bases. CDR1 is MNHNS, CDR2 SASEGT, per germline. The CDR3 is 16 amino acids. V trimming: 4 bases; J trimming: 5 bases; junction bases outside the gene matches: 5.

This chain connects TRBV7-8 to TRBJ2-7; weak D call: TRBD2 (6 bases). V was trimmed by 5 bases and J by 4 bases, leaving 18 bases between them. The CDR3 consists of 15 residues. Germline V lookup: CDR1 SGHVS, CDR2 FQNEAQ. The CDR3 nucleotides are TGTGCCAGCAGCCCCCGGGGTTTAGCGGAGTACGAGCAGTACTTC. Residues: CASSPRGLAEYEQYF.

The chain is built from TRBV28 and TRBJ2-2, with D perhaps TRBD2 (5 bases). The germline V gene has CDR1 MDHEN and CDR2 SYDVKM. Trimming left V 3 bases short and J 6 bases short, with 20 bases between. The CDR3 spans 17 residues. DNA of the CDR3: TGTGCCAGCAGTTTCTTGGCTAGCAGGAAAGAGGCCGGGGAGCTGTTTTTT. Translated: CASSFLASRKEAGELFF.

This clone was detected only a few times. The chain has TRBV27 and TRBJ1-1, with D maybe TRBD1 (5 bases). The CDR3 length is 14 residues. The V and J ends lost 6 bases and 1 base respectively, with 12 bases between them. The V gene's germline CDR1 is MNHEY and CDR2 SMNVEV (reference sequence). DNA of the CDR3: TGTGCCAGCAGCCAGGGTAAGGGGAACACTGAAGCTTTCTTT. Translated: CASSQGKGNTEAFF.

The chain recombines TRBV7-2 with TRBJ2-7; the match to TRBD1 covers 7 bases. V lost 2 bases to trimming and J lost 6 bases; unmatched junction nucleotides: 4. The CDR3 is 13 residues long. In germline, CDR1 is SGHTA, CDR2 FQGNSA. This chain's CDR3 is CASSLRGLGEQYF. DNA for the CDR3: TGTGCCAGCAGCTTAAGGGGGCTCGGCGAGCAGTACTTC. Variable domain in full (rest from reference TRBV7-2 and TRBJ2-7): GAGVSQSPSNKVTEKGKDVELRCDPISGHTALYWYRQSLGQGLEFLIYFQGNSAPDKSGLPSDRFSAERTGGSVSTLTIQRTQQEDSAVYLCASSLRGLGEQYFGPGTRLTVT.

The chain is built from TRBV4-2 and TRBJ2-7; 9 bases fit TRBD2. Germline V gene lookup returns CDR1 LGHNA and CDR2 YNFKEQ. The CDR3 extends over 12 amino acids. J was trimmed by 11 bases and V by 0 bases; bases with no gene match: 2. The CDR3 sequence: CASSQDSGSKYF. CDR3 DNA sequence: TGTGCCAGCAGCCAAGATAGCGGGAGTAAGTACTTC.

This clone was observed a single time. The chain employs TRBV6-2 or TRBV6-3 and TRBJ2-7; 11 bases fit TRBD2. The ends lost 2 bases at V and 2 bases at J; junction bases unmatched: 8. CDR1 MNHEY and CDR2 SVGEGT come from the germline V gene. CDR3 size: 17 residues. The CDR3: CASSYGGGSGRAYEQYF. In nucleotides, the CDR3 is TGTGCCAGCAGTTACGGCGGTGGTAGCGGGAGGGCCTACGAGCAGTACTTC.

The rearrangement uses TRBV5-4 and TRBJ2-3; 9 bases are shared with TRBD2. This CDR3 is built from 15 residues. The germline V gene encodes CDR1 SGHNT and CDR2 YYREEE (reference sequence). V dropped 3 bases and J dropped 6; count of bases not matched to a gene: 8. CDR3: CASSSPSGERDTQYF. The CDR3 DNA follows: TGTGCCAGCAGCTCCCCTAGCGGGGAGCGGGATACGCAGTATTTT.

The gene calls are TRBV4-3 and TRBJ2-7; weak D call: TRBD2 (6 bases). This CDR3 is 16 amino acids long. Germline CDR1 and CDR2: LGHNA and YSLEER. Deletions cut 0 bases from V and 5 bases from J, with 17 bases between. The CDR3 sequence: CASSQDGAGRAHEQYF. The CDR3 DNA sequence: TGCGCCAGCAGCCAAGATGGGGCGGGAAGGGCCCACGAGCAGTACTTC.

The chain uses TRBV4-1 and TRBJ2-5; D perhaps matches TRBD1 (5 bases). V lost 6 bases to trimming and J lost 0 bases, with 14 bases between them. Germline V gene data show CDR1 as MGHRA and CDR2 as YSYEKL. The CDR3 is 15 residues long. The CDR3 nucleotides are TGCGCCAGCAGATCGGACAACCCGTACCAAGAGACCCAGTACTTC. As protein: CASRSDNPYQETQYF.

The chain links TRBV4-3 to TRBJ2-5, with a weak D call TRBD2 (6 bases). CDR1 LGHNA and CDR2 YSLEER come from the germline V gene. Trimming removed 0 bases from V and 0 bases from J, with 8 bases in between. The CDR3 has 15 amino acids. In DNA, the CDR3 is TGCGCCAGCAGCCAAGATCGGGGGAACCAAGAGACCCAGTACTTC. This encodes CASSQDRGNQETQYF.

The sample holds one count of this clone. The rearrangement uses TRBV4-1 and TRBJ1-4; 12 bases fit TRBD1. CDR3 length: 18 amino acids. Looked up from germline, CDR1 is MGHRA and CDR2 is YSYEKL. Trimming cost V 3 bases and J 4 bases; bases outside gene matches: 9. CDR3 nucleotides: TGCGCCAGCAGCCAGACACCGGGACAGGGGGCCTTTAATGAAAAACTGTTTTTT. It codes for CASSQTPGQGAFNEKLFF.

The chain employs TRBV5-1 and TRBJ1-1, with D tentatively TRBD1 (6 bases). CDR3 length: 13 amino acids. V dropped 4 bases and J dropped 1 base, with 8 bases sitting between them. CDR1 and CDR2 (germline): SGHRS, YFSETQ. CDR3 sequence reads: CASSRQENTEAFF. In nucleotides, the CDR3 is TGCGCCAGCAGCCGACAGGAGAACACTGAAGCTTTCTTT.

The chain has TRBV27 and TRBJ2-7; possible D gene TRBD2, 5 bases. From germline, CDR1 is MNHEY and CDR2 SMNVEV (reference sequence). V lost 9 bases, J lost 7 bases, and 19 bases lay in between. The CDR3 is 13 amino acids. CDR3 amino acids: CARAEERAEEQYF. As DNA, the CDR3 is TGTGCCAGAGCGGAAGAACGAGCTGAAGAGCAGTACTTC.

The chain is built from TRBV19 and TRBJ1-5; TRBD1 aligns across 9 bases. V dropped 3 bases and J dropped 3; count of bases not matched to a gene: 3. CDR1 and CDR2 from the germline V gene are LNHDA and SQIVND (reference sequence). The CDR3 length is 15 residues. The CDR3 DNA sequence: TGTGCCAGTAGTATTGGACAGGGGAACAATCAGCCCCAGCATTTT. Translated: CASSIGQGNNQPQHF.

This sequence joins TRBV5-1 and TRBJ1-2; D gene unclear. From germline, CDR1 is SGHRS and CDR2 YFSETQ. The CDR3 is 14 residues long. Trimming removed 4 bases at V and 2 bases at J, with 12 bases between. CDR3 nucleotide sequence: TGCGCCAGCAGCGGTCAGAATCCAAACTATGGCTACACCTTC. Translated, it gives CASSGQNPNYGYTF.

The chain has TRBV9 and TRBJ2-1; D is possibly TRBD2 (5 bases). Germline loops: CDR1 SGDLS, CDR2 YYNGEE. This CDR3 contains 13 residues. V lost 0 bases to trimming and J lost 9 bases, with 10 bases between them. The CDR3 DNA sequence: TGTGCCAGCAGCGTAGCTACCCTAGCTGAGCAGTTCTTC. Its translation is CASSVATLAEQFF.

This clone was found once. The V and J genes are TRBV15 and TRBJ1-1; D not resolved. The CDR3 runs 14 residues. In germline, CDR1 is LNHNV, CDR2 YYDKDF (reference sequence). V lost 0 bases, J lost 3 bases, and 8 bases lay in between. CDR3: CATSRETGDTEAFF. The CDR3 DNA reads as TGTGCCACCAGCAGAGAGACCGGGGACACTGAAGCTTTCTTT.

The chain carries TRBV15 and TRBJ2-3, with D tentatively TRBD1 (5 bases). CDR1 and CDR2 from the germline V gene are LNHNV and YYDKDF (reference sequence). V gave up 1 base and J gave up 2 bases, with 16 bases separating them. The length of the CDR3 is 17 residues. CDR3: CATSRGGRLSHTDTQYF. The CDR3 DNA reads TGTGCCACCAGCAGAGGGGGCAGATTGAGCCACACAGATACGCAGTATTTT.

The chain recombines TRBV5-1 with TRBJ2-3, with unresolved D. Trimming removed 7 bases from V and 0 bases from J, with 9 bases in between. CDR1 is SGHRS and CDR2 is YFSETQ in the germline V gene. The CDR3 sequence is 13 residues long. CDR3 bases: TGCGCCAGCGCCCCTACTAGCACAGATACGCAGTATTTT. It specifies CASAPTSTDTQYF. Variable domain in full (rest from reference TRBV5-1 and TRBJ2-3): KAGVTQTPRYLIKTRGQQVTLSCSPISGHRSVSWYQQTPGQGLQFLFEYFSETQRNKGNFPGRFSGRQFSNSRSEMNVSTLELGDSALYLCASAPTSTDTQYFGPGTRLTVL.

The chain employs TRBV28 and TRBJ2-5; the match to TRBD2 covers 12 bases. The V segment lost 2 bases and the J segment 5 bases; nucleotides outside the gene matches: 3. The germline V gene has CDR1 MDHEN and CDR2 SYDVKM. This CDR3 has 15 residues. DNA of the CDR3: TGTGCCAGCAGTTTAAGGACTAGCGGGATGGAGACCCAGTACTTC. Its translation: CASSLRTSGMETQYF.

The CDR3 bases are TGTGCCAGCAGTGACAGGACTAGCGGGGACAATGAGCAGTTCTTC. Protein: CASSDRTSGDNEQFF. This chain uses TRBV6-4 with TRBJ2-1; 12 nucleotides match TRBD2. CDR3 length: 15 residues. Germline loops: CDR1 MRHNA, CDR2 SNTAGT. With V trimmed by 2 bases and J by 5 bases, 1 base remained unmatched.

The chain combines TRBV19 with TRBJ2-1, with 10 nucleotides matching TRBD2. The germline V gene has CDR1 LNHDA and CDR2 SQIVND (reference sequence). The CDR3 loop spans 15 amino acids. Trimming cost V 3 bases and J 7 bases; bases outside gene matches: 6. The CDR3 is CASSIPSGSWNEQFF. The CDR3 DNA follows: TGTGCCAGTAGTATTCCTAGCGGGAGTTGGAATGAGCAGTTCTTC.

The chain recombines TRBV9 with TRBJ2-3; D is possibly TRBD2 (6 bases). Per the germline V gene, CDR1 is SGDLS and CDR2 is YYNGEE. Trimming took 0 bases from V and 0 from J, leaving 8 bases between them. This CDR3 has 15 residues. The CDR3 here is CASSVVGTSTDTQYF. The CDR3 region has the DNA TGTGCCAGCAGCGTAGTAGGGACTAGCACAGATACGCAGTATTTT.

The rearrangement uses TRBV28 and TRBJ2-7; tentative D call: TRBD2 (5 bases). This CDR3 has 12 amino acids. Per germline, CDR1 MDHEN and CDR2 SYDVKM. The germline V and J ends were trimmed by 6 bases and 4 bases, with 10 bases remaining between them. The CDR3 sequence is CASRDPGYEQYF. Written as DNA, the CDR3 is TGTGCCAGCAGGGACCCGGGATACGAGCAGTACTTC.

The rearrangement links TRBV28 to TRBJ2-3; 8 bases agree with TRBD2. CDR1 MDHEN and CDR2 SYDVKM come from the germline V gene. This CDR3 region has 15 residues. J lost 4 bases, V lost 4 bases, and 7 bases had no gene match. The DNA of the CDR3 is TGTGCCAGCAGTTGGGTTGGCGGGGGGCCAGATACGCAGTATTTT. Protein: CASSWVGGGPDTQYF.